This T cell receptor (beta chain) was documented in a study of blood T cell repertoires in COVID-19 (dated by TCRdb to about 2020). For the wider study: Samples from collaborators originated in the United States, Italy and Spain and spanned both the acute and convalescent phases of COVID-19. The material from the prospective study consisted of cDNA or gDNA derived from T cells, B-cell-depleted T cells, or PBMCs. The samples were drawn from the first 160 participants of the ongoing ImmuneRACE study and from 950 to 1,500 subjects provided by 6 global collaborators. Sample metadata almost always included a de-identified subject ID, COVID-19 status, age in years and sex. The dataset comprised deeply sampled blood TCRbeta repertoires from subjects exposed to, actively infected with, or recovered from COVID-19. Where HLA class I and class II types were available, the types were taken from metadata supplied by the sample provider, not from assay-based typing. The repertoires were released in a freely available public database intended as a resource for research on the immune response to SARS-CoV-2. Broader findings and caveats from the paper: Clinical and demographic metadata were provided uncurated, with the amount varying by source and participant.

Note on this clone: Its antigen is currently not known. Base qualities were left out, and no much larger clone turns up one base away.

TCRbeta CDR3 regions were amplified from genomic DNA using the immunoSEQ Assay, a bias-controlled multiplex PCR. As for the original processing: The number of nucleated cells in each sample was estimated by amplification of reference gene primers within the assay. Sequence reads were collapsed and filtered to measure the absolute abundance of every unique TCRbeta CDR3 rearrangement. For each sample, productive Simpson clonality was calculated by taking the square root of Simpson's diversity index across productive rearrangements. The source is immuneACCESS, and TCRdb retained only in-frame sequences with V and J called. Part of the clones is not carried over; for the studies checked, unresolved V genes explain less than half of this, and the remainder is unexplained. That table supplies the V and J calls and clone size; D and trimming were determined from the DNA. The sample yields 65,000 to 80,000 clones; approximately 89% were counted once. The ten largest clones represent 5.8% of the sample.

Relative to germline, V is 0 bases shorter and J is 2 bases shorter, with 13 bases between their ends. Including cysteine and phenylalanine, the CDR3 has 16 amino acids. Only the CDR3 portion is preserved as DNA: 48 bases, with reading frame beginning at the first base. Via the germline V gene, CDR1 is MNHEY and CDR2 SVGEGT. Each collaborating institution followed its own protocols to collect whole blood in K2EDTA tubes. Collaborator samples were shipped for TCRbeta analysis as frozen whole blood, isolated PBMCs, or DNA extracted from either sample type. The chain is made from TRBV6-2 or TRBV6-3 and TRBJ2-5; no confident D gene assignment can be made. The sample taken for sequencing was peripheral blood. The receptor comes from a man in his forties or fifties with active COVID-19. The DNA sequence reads TGTGCCAGCAGTTACTCTCTGAACTATAGACAAGAGACCCAGTACTTC. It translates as CASSYSLNYRQETQYF.